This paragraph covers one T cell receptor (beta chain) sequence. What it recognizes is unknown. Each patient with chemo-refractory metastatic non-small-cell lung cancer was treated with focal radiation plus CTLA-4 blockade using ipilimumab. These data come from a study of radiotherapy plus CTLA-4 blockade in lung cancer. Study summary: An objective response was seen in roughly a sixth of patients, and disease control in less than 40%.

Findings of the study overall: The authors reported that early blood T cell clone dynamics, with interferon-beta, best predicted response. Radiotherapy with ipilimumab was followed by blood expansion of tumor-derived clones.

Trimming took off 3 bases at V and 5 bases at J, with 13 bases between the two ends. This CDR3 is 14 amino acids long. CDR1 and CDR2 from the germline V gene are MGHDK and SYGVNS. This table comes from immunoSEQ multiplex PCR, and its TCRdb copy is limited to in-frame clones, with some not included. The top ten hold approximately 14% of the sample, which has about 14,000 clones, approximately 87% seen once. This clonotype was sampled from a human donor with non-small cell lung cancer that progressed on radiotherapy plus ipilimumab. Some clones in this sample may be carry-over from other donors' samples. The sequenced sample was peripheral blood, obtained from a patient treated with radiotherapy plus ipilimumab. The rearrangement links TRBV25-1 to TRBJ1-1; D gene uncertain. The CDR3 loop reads CASSDAAVRTEAFF. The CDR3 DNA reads TGTGCCAGCAGTGACGCGGCAGTACGAACTGAAGCTTTCTTT. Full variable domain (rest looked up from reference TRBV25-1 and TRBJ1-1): EADIYQTPRYLVIGTGKKITLECSQTMGHDKMYWYQQDPGMELHLIHYSYGVNSTEKGDLSSESTVSRIRTEHFPLTLESARPSHTSQYLCASSDAAVRTEAFFGQGTRLTVV.